The TCR beta chain described here comes from a study of CD8 T cells in ankylosing spondylitis. There are many counts of this clonotype. What it binds is not known. TCRdb used MiXCR to reprocess the 5' RACE reads, holding one entry per CDR3 protein. Among 800,000 to 900,000 distinct CDR3 sequences listed, 10% to 15% were seen once. The CDR3 contains 14 residues. V dropped 4 bases and J dropped 3 bases, with 13 bases sitting between them. CDR1 and CDR2 (germline): SQVTM, ANQGSEA. Study-wide points: Ankylosing spondylitis blood seemed to carry a telltale TCR beta motif made of under 10 highly homologous variants.

V is TRBV29-1 and J is TRBJ2-1; D not certain. Sequencing used blood, either unsorted or a sorted T cell fraction (not recorded which). This sequence originates from a male donor with ankylosing spondylitis. CDR3 residues: CSVVSPGNYNEQFF. CDR3 coding DNA: TGCAGCGTTGTATCCCCGGGTAACTACAATGAGCAGTTCTTC.